This T cell receptor beta chain is drawn from a study of blood T cell repertoires in COVID-19. Study context: Sites across the United States, Italy and Spain contributed samples from acute and convalescent COVID-19. In each case, the material was cDNA or gDNA derived from T cells, B-cell-depleted T cells, or PBMCs.

Study processing details: By means of reference gene primer amplification, nucleated cell counts were estimated. Using immunoSEQ multiplex PCR, the repertoire was profiled, and TCRdb retains in-frame clones only, with some absent. The V and J calls and clone size are taken from that table; D and trimming were inferred from the DNA. The sample has about 280,000 clones, around 87% seen once. This CDR3 is built from 19 residues. The specimen was peripheral blood. This receptor was obtained from a woman between 45 and 65 years old who had recovered from COVID-19. The chain recombines TRBV21-1 with TRBJ1-5; TRBD1, the table's D call, was not compared with the DNA. TRBV21-1 is assigned pseudogene status. The CDR3 loop reads CASSKVRLDRDSFHQPQHF. CDR3 DNA: TGTGCCAGCAGCAAAGTGAGGTTGGATAGAGACAGCTTTCATCAGCCCCAGCATTTT.